This T cell receptor (beta chain) was observed in a study of OX40 agonist ivuxolimab in advanced cancers. Study-level information: The diagnoses of dose-escalation patients were hepatocellular carcinoma, melanoma, renal cell or head and neck cancer.

Regarding this clone: Its cognate antigen is unknown.

Germline assignment: CDR1 MNHNY and CDR2 SVGAGI (reference sequence). Trimming removed 0 bases from V and 3 bases from J, with 3 bases in between. CDR3 length equals 12 residues. Whole-study findings and limits: CD8+ T cells averaged more expanded clones than CD4+.

Blood sampling took place at baseline, cycle 4 day 1, and cycle 7 day 1. Only in-frame clones appear in the TCRdb table, and some are missing; sequencing was by immunoSEQ multiplex PCR. The sample has under 25,000 clones; 84% are singletons. The chain recombines TRBV6-6 with TRBJ2-7; D is undetermined. The clonotype originates from an adult with an advanced solid tumor such as melanoma, head and neck, liver or kidney cancer. The source material was CD4+ or CD8+ T cells sorted from blood, sampled in a trial of the OX40 agonist ivuxolimab. DNA for the CDR3: TGTGCCAGCAGTTACTCGCTCTACGAGCAGTACTTC. It is translated as CASSYSLYEQYF.